These 25 T cell receptor beta chains originate from one sample sequenced in a study of cytomegalovirus exposure and HLA in healthy donors. Repertoires were generated with immunoSEQ multiplex PCR, while TCRdb's copy carries only in-frame clones and drops some. The sample yields 110,000 to 150,000 clones, roughly 90% seen once. The sequencing sample was made of PBMCs. The source of these receptors is a man aged 18 to 35 in good health and CMV-seronegative.

V gene TRBV27 combines with J gene TRBJ2-1; TRBD2 matches at 9 bases. Trimming took 7 bases from V and 8 from J; bases not matched to a gene: 6. The germline V gene encodes CDR1 MNHEY and CDR2 SMNVEV (reference sequence). CDR3 length: 13 residues. In DNA, the CDR3 is TGTGCCAGCAAGATTAGCGGGAGTCATGAGCAGTTCTTC. Its translation is CASKISGSHEQFF.

The chain combines TRBV7-2 with TRBJ2-7; 8 nucleotides line up with TRBD1. The J segment lost 6 bases and the V segment lost 4 bases, leaving 5 bases of the junction unmatched. The CDR3 has 13 residues. Germline CDR1 SGHTA, CDR2 FQGNSA. CDR3 in DNA: TGTGCCAGCAGCTCCGGACAGGGCGGCGAGCAGTACTTC. This translates into CASSSGQGGEQYF.

This chain uses TRBV6-5 with TRBJ1-5, with D perhaps matching TRBD1 (6 bases). The CDR3 loop spans 14 amino acids. Trimming took off 2 bases at V and 2 bases at J, with 7 bases between the two ends. CDR1 and CDR2 (germline): MNHEY, SVGAGI. As DNA, the CDR3 is TGTGCCAGCAGTTACGGGGGCGGCAATCAGCCCCAGCATTTT. This gives the protein CASSYGGGNQPQHF.

This clone occurred a few times. The chain has TRBV18 and TRBJ2-1; 12 nucleotides align to TRBD2. CDR1 KGHSH and CDR2 LQKENI come from the germline V gene. The CDR3 is made up of 15 amino acids. The trim removed 4 bases at V and 5 bases at J, leaving 3 bases unmatched. DNA of the CDR3: TGTGCCAGCTCACTACGACTAGCGGGGGACAATGAGCAGTTCTTC. Translation: CASSLRLAGDNEQFF.

CDR3 in amino acids: CASSFLRRELSSPLHF. Written as DNA, the CDR3 is TGTGCCAGCAGTTTCTTGAGAAGGGAGTTGAGTTCACCCCTCCACTTT. The rearrangement uses TRBV21-1 and TRBJ1-6. TRBV21-1 is an annotated pseudogene. This CDR3 is 16 amino acids long.

The chain links TRBV2 to TRBJ2-2; 8 positions match TRBD1. J was trimmed by 4 bases and V by 5 bases; bases with no gene match: 9. The CDR3 runs to 16 residues. Germline loops: CDR1 SNHLY, CDR2 FYNNEI. CDR3 in amino acids: CASSSGQGIRTGELFF. The CDR3 bases are TGTGCCAGCAGTTCCGGACAGGGCATTCGCACCGGGGAGCTGTTTTTT.

This rearrangement joins TRBV27 to TRBJ2-1, with 7 bases lining up with TRBD1. Looked up from germline, CDR1 is MNHEY and CDR2 is SMNVEV (reference sequence). This CDR3 has 15 residues. Trimming cost V 4 bases and J 5 bases; bases outside gene matches: 8. The CDR3 loop is CASSSGTQGNNEQFF. CDR3 DNA sequence: TGTGCCAGCAGTTCCGGGACACAGGGGAACAATGAGCAGTTCTTC.

The V gene is TRBV2, the J gene TRBJ1-5, with no clear D. The CDR3 is 15 amino acids. The germline CDR1 and CDR2 sequences are SNHLY and FYNNEI. V was cut by 1 base and J by 2 bases, with 9 bases left in between. DNA for the CDR3: TGTGCCAGCAGTGAAGGGAGCCTGGGCAATCAGCCCCAGCATTTT. Its protein is CASSEGSLGNQPQHF.

J is TRBJ1-2 and V is TRBV7-2; tentative D call: TRBD1 (6 bases). The CDR3 has 14 amino acids. V shed 5 bases and J shed 3 bases, with 13 bases lying between them. The germline V gene has CDR1 SGHTA and CDR2 FQGNSA. The CDR3 here is CASSTRDTDYGYTF. The CDR3 bases are TGTGCCAGCAGCACCCGGGACACGGACTATGGCTACACCTTC. The entire variable domain, with the rest obtained from reference TRBV7-2 and TRBJ1-2, is as follows: GAGVSQSPSNKVTEKGKDVELRCDPISGHTALYWYRQSLGQGLEFLIYFQGNSAPDKSGLPSDRFSAERTGGSVSTLTIQRTQQEDSAVYLCASSTRDTDYGYTFGSGTRLTVV.

The V and J genes are TRBV2 and TRBJ2-3; D possibly corresponds to TRBD2 (5 bases). V lost 3 bases and J lost 0, with 7 bases in between. CDR3 length: 14 amino acids. From germline, CDR1 is SNHLY and CDR2 FYNNEI. The CDR3: CASSDRTSTDTQYF. The CDR3 bases are TGTGCCAGCAGTGACAGGACTAGCACAGATACGCAGTATTTT.

This clone has just one count. The J gene is TRBJ2-2, the V gene TRBV5-5; TRBD2 aligns across 15 bases. Per germline, CDR1 SGHKS and CDR2 YYEKEE (reference sequence). Trimming cost V 4 bases and J 4 bases; bases outside gene matches: 14. There are 20 residues in the CDR3. The CDR3 sequence: CASSPMGLAGGSTLTGELFF. DNA for the CDR3: TGTGCCAGCAGCCCGATGGGACTAGCGGGAGGATCGACCCTCACCGGGGAGCTGTTTTTT.

J is TRBJ2-1 and V is TRBV14; D unresolved. CDR1 SGHDN and CDR2 FVKESK come from the germline V gene. V lost 4 bases to trimming and J lost 0 bases, with 7 bases between them. The length of the CDR3 is 14 residues. The CDR3, as DNA: TGTGCCAGCAGCCCTAGGCCCTCCTACAATGAGCAGTTCTTC. As protein: CASSPRPSYNEQFF.

V and J are TRBV5-1 and TRBJ2-5; possible D gene TRBD1, 6 bases. CDR3 length: 13 residues. Germline CDR1 is SGHRS and CDR2 is YFSETQ. Trimming shortened V by 4 bases and J by 2 bases, and 9 bases separated the two germline ends. CDR3 residues: CASSPRGQETQYF. In DNA form, the CDR3 reads TGCGCCAGCAGCCCCAGGGGTCAAGAGACCCAGTACTTC. Looking up the rest from reference TRBV5-1 and TRBJ2-5 gives the full variable domain: KAGVTQTPRYLIKTRGQQVTLSCSPISGHRSVSWYQQTPGQGLQFLFEYFSETQRNKGNFPGRFSGRQFSNSRSEMNVSTLELGDSALYLCASSPRGQETQYFGPGTRLLVL.

The chain recombines TRBV19 with TRBJ2-5; tentatively, D is TRBD1 (5 bases). V was clipped by 3 bases and J by 2 bases, with 13 bases between them. The CDR3 is made up of 15 amino acids. Germline-derived CDR1 and CDR2 are LNHDA and SQIVND (reference sequence). This CDR3 is CASSIIGHLQETQYF. CDR3 sequence (DNA): TGTGCCAGTAGTATTATCGGACATCTACAAGAGACCCAGTACTTC.

This sequence joins TRBV9 and TRBJ2-7; D is unclear. The CDR3 totals 12 residues. Germline V gene data show CDR1 as SGDLS and CDR2 as YYNGEE. The V end lost 0 bases, the J end lost 5 bases, and 6 bases lay between the germline ends. The CDR3 region is CASSVDPDEQYF. The CDR3 coding sequence is TGTGCCAGCAGCGTAGACCCGGACGAGCAGTACTTC.

V usage is TRBV7-6 and J usage is TRBJ2-3, with 12 bases fitting TRBD2. CDR1 and CDR2 from the germline V gene are SGHVS and FNYEAQ. The CDR3 loop spans 15 amino acids. The ends lost 5 bases at V and 6 bases at J; junction bases unmatched: 6. CDR3 in DNA: TGTGCCAGCAGCACTAGCGGGGGGCCCCCTGATACGCAGTATTTT. Its protein product is CASSTSGGPPDTQYF.

The chain joins TRBV2 to TRBJ1-1; 7 bases are shared with TRBD1. V dropped 5 bases and J dropped 3; count of bases not matched to a gene: 24. The CDR3 is made up of 20 amino acids. The germline V gene has CDR1 SNHLY and CDR2 FYNNEI. The CDR3 is CASSPLGGGTEDRADTEAFF. DNA for the CDR3: TGTGCCAGCAGTCCTTTAGGCGGGGGGACAGAAGACAGGGCGGACACTGAAGCTTTCTTT.

J is TRBJ1-1 and V is TRBV10-3, with D maybe TRBD1 (6 bases). The germline V gene has CDR1 ENHRY and CDR2 SYGVKD. The CDR3 extends over 16 amino acids. V was trimmed by 6 bases and J by 1 base, leaving 18 bases between them. CDR3 residues: CAIREGTGTQNTEAFF. Written as DNA, the CDR3 is TGTGCCATCAGGGAGGGAACAGGGACCCAGAACACTGAAGCTTTCTTT.

A single count supports this clone. V gene TRBV28 combines with J gene TRBJ2-3; 11 positions match TRBD2. This CDR3 region has 15 residues. CDR1 and CDR2 from the germline V gene are MDHEN and SYDVKM. V dropped 6 bases and J dropped 8; count of bases not matched to a gene: 10. CDR3 region: CASRGGLADGGTQYF. DNA of the CDR3: TGTGCCAGCAGGGGGGGACTAGCGGATGGTGGTACGCAGTATTTT.

The chain joins TRBV5-6 to TRBJ2-7; 9 positions agree with TRBD2. The germline gives CDR1 SGHDT, CDR2 YYEEEE. The CDR3 sequence is 15 residues long. Trimming took 0 bases from V and 7 from J; bases not matched to a gene: 8. The CDR3 DNA is TGTGCCAGCAGCTTGGGATTTAGCGGGAGCTTTGAGCAGTACTTC. Residues: CASSLGFSGSFEQYF.

This CDR3 reads CASSTSRRNTEAFF. The DNA of the CDR3 is TGTGCCAGTAGTACCAGCCGGAGGAACACTGAAGCTTTCTTT. This sequence joins TRBV19 and TRBJ1-1, with D hard to call. The CDR3 has 14 amino acids. V was cut by 4 bases and J by 1 base, with 10 bases left in between. The germline V gene encodes CDR1 LNHDA and CDR2 SQIVND (reference sequence).

This clone was seen once. The chain recombines TRBV15 with TRBJ2-4, with TRBD2 matching over 7 bases. This CDR3 region has 17 residues. After removal of 0 bases from V and 3 bases from J, the junction contained 8 bases not matched to a gene. The germline V gene has CDR1 LNHNV and CDR2 YYDKDF (reference sequence). Here the CDR3 reads CATSRESRGEGKNIQYF. The CDR3 DNA reads as TGTGCCACCAGCAGAGAATCCCGCGGGGAGGGCAAAAACATTCAGTACTTC. The whole variable domain, filled in from reference TRBV15 and TRBJ2-4, reads DAMVIQNPRYQVTQFGKPVTLSCSQTLNHNVMYWYQQKSSQAPKLLFHYYDKDFNNEADTPDNFQSRRPNTSFCFLDIRSPGLGDTAMYLCATSRESRGEGKNIQYFGAGTRLSVL.

The V call is TRBV28, the J call TRBJ2-7; TRBD2 is a possible D gene (6 bases). V lost 2 bases, J lost 6 bases, and 14 bases lay in between. In germline, CDR1 is MDHEN, CDR2 SYDVKM. The CDR3 has 14 residues. CDR3 loop: CASSLNGGPSEQYF. In DNA, the CDR3 is TGTGCCAGCAGTTTAAACGGGGGACCCTCCGAGCAGTACTTC.

In DNA, the CDR3 is TGTGCCAGCAGCGTAGGGGGCCCTAGCGGGATTAATGAGCAGTTCTTC. Translating it yields CASSVGGPSGINEQFF. This chain connects TRBV9 to TRBJ2-1; 9 bases match TRBD2. Germline values: CDR1 SGDLS, CDR2 YYNGEE. Trimming cost V 0 bases and J 7 bases; bases outside gene matches: 8. The CDR3 extends over 16 amino acids. Using reference TRBV9 and TRBJ2-1 for the parts outside the CDR3, the full variable domain is DSGVTQTPKHLITATGQRVTLRCSPRSGDLSVYWYQQSLDQGLQFLIQYYNGEERAKGNILERFSAQQFPDLHSELNLSSLELGDSALYFCASSVGGPSGINEQFFGPGTRLTVL.

This clone appeared a single time. The gene calls are TRBV25-1 and TRBJ2-2, with D unresolved. Germline CDR1 and CDR2: MGHDK and SYGVNS. This CDR3 is built from 15 residues. The V and J ends lost 1 base and 2 bases respectively, with 8 bases between them. The CDR3 DNA follows: TGTGCCAGCAGTGAATGGGCCAGAAACACCGGGGAGCTGTTTTTT. Protein product: CASSEWARNTGELFF.